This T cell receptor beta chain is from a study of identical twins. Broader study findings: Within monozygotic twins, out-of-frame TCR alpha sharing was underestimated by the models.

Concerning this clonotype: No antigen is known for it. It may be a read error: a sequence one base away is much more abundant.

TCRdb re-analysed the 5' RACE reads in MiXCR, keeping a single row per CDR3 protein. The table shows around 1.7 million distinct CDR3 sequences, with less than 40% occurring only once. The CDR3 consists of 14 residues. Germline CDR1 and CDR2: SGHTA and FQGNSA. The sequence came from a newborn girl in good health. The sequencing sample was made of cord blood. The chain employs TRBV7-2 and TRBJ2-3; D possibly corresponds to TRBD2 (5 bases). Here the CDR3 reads CASSFSPSTDAQYF. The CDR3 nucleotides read TGTGCCAGCAGCTTCTCCCCTAGCACAGATGCGCAGTATTTT.